These 28 T cell receptor beta chains share one sample of origin, sequenced in a study of blood T cells in healthy people across ages. It was with a sample-barcoded 5' primer and a J-beta primer mix that a second PCR of roughly 7 to 12 cycles was run. In TCRdb, the 5' RACE reads were re-called with MiXCR into one record per CDR3 protein. The sample shows around 1.5 million distinct CDR3 sequences, around two fifths of them seen only once. The sample consisted of blood. These receptors were obtained from a woman aged 18-35 years in good health.

V gene TRBV6-6 combines with J gene TRBJ1-5; D is uncertain. CDR1 and CDR2 from the germline V gene are MNHNY and SVGAGI (reference sequence). The V gene lost 6 bases and the J gene lost 5 bases, with 11 bases spanning the gap. This CDR3 contains 13 residues. CDR3 amino acids: CASSRLWDQPQHF. The CDR3 DNA reads TGTGCCAGCAGCCGACTGTGGGATCAGCCCCAGCATTTT.

This chain joins TRBV7-2 and TRBJ2-7, with no clear D. This CDR3 is built from 15 residues. Germline CDR1 SGHTA, CDR2 FQGNSA. Trimming stripped 1 base from V and 3 bases from J, with 13 bases between. CDR3 nucleotides: TGTGCCAGCAGCTTAGGGGTCGCAGAAGACTACGAGCAGTACTTC. Protein sequence: CASSLGVAEDYEQYF.

Worth noting for this clonotype: One end of the junction fails to match germline, which may point to a read error. The chain uses TRBV20-1 and TRBJ2-1, with unresolved D. Germline V gene sequence: CDR1 DFQATT, CDR2 SNEGSKA (reference sequence). CDR3 length: 11 amino acids. CDR3: CSSRSHNEQFF. CDR3 DNA sequence: TGCAGTTCTAGGTCGCACAATGAGCAGTTCTTC.

This clonotype showed up just a few times. The V call is TRBV4-1, the J call TRBJ2-1; TRBD1 matches 8 bases. After removal of 0 bases from V and 6 bases from J, the junction contained 7 bases not matched to a gene. The V gene's germline CDR1 is MGHRA and CDR2 YSYEKL. CDR3 size: 16 residues. CDR3 sequence: CASSQDLADRVNEQFF. For the CDR3, the DNA is TGCGCCAGCAGCCAAGATTTAGCGGACAGGGTCAATGAGCAGTTCTTC.

V is TRBV28 and J is TRBJ2-1, with 8 bases lining up with TRBD2. CDR1 MDHEN and CDR2 SYDVKM come from the germline V gene. V lost 3 bases and J lost 3; bases outside the gene matches: 4. The CDR3 length is 15 residues. The CDR3 sequence: CASSFPGGDYNEQFF. The CDR3 DNA is TGTGCCAGCAGTTTCCCGGGGGGGGACTACAATGAGCAGTTCTTC.

For the CDR3, the DNA is TGTGCCAGCAGTGCCCGGACAGCCGGCAATCAGCCCCAGCATTTT. It specifies CASSARTAGNQPQHF. The rearrangement uses TRBV2 and TRBJ1-5, with D maybe TRBD1 (6 bases). V dropped 4 bases and J dropped 2 bases, with 12 bases sitting between them. CDR3 length: 15 amino acids. The germline V gene has CDR1 SNHLY and CDR2 FYNNEI.

Many counts were recorded for this clonotype. This CDR3 is CASSPRQGAFRDIQYF. CDR3 bases: TGCGCCAGCAGCCCACGACAGGGAGCGTTTCGAGACATTCAGTACTTC. The rearrangement uses TRBV4-1 and TRBJ2-4, with 7 bases that match TRBD1. This CDR3 spans 16 amino acids. V was clipped by 4 bases and J by 8 bases; unmatched bases: 14. Per the germline V gene, CDR1 is MGHRA and CDR2 is YSYEKL.

The chain combines TRBV11-2 with TRBJ2-1, with D perhaps TRBD1 or TRBD2 (5 bases each). The closer fit of TRBJ2-7 to the DNA end suggests the J call may be wrong. This CDR3 contains 14 residues. CDR1 and CDR2 (germline): SGHAT, FQNNGV. Here the CDR3 DNA reads TGTGCCAGCAGCTTAGACGGGGCATACAATGAGCAGTACTTC. It translates to CASSLDGAYNEQYF.

The chain employs TRBV20-1 and TRBJ2-3; 7 bases align to TRBD2. Germline V lookup: CDR1 DFQATT, CDR2 SNEGSKA (reference sequence). J gave up 5 bases and V 3 bases, and 11 bases lay outside the gene matches. The CDR3 covers 15 residues. The CDR3 reads CSASSPSGTGDTQYF. The CDR3 bases are TGCAGTGCTAGCTCCCCTAGCGGTACAGGAGATACGCAGTATTTT.

Notes on this clonotype: A much larger clonotype is one base distant, so this may be a read error. The chain employs TRBV29-1 and TRBJ2-1, with a tentative D call TRBD1 (5 bases). The V gene's germline CDR1 is SQVTM and CDR2 ANQGSEA. CDR3 length: 15 residues. V was trimmed by 7 bases and J by 1 base, leaving 17 bases between them. The CDR3 is CSAGRASQSYNEQFF. Written as DNA, the CDR3 is TGCAGCGCAGGCAGGGCGAGTCAATCCTACAATGAGCAGTTCTTC.

The chain couples TRBV6-2 or TRBV6-3 to TRBJ2-7; D might be TRBD2 (6 bases). The germline V gene has CDR1 MNHEY and CDR2 SVGEGT. This CDR3 region has 14 residues. V dropped 6 bases and J dropped 3 bases, with 15 bases sitting between them. Here the CDR3 reads CASSFGTPYYEQYF. DNA for the CDR3: TGTGCCAGCAGCTTCGGGACTCCCTACTACGAGCAGTACTTC.

V and J are TRBV7-8 and TRBJ1-4, with D possibly TRBD1 on 6 matching bases. This CDR3 contains 17 residues. Germline V gene sequence: CDR1 SGHVS, CDR2 FQNEAQ. V dropped 4 bases and J dropped 8 bases, with 23 bases sitting between them. CDR3 sequence: CASSWGTGQSFGEKLFF. The CDR3, as DNA: TGTGCCAGCAGCTGGGGAACCGGACAGTCCTTTGGGGAAAAACTGTTTTTT.

The chain has TRBV27 and TRBJ1-2; TRBD1 matches 8 bases. The J segment lost 2 bases and the V segment lost 6 bases, leaving 5 bases of the junction unmatched. CDR3 length: 14 residues. Germline V gene lookup returns CDR1 MNHEY and CDR2 SMNVEV (reference sequence). The CDR3 DNA sequence: TGTGCCAGCAGAAAGACAGGGGCCAACTATGGCTACACCTTC. Amino acids: CASRKTGANYGYTF.

The chain carries TRBV12-3 or TRBV12-4 and TRBJ2-1; 8 bases fit TRBD1. The CDR3 loop spans 18 amino acids. V gave up 7 bases and J gave up 4 bases; unmatched junction bases: 18. CDR3 sequence: CASTFGQGGWGLYNEQFF. CDR3 bases: TGTGCCAGCACCTTCGGACAGGGTGGCTGGGGGCTTTACAATGAGCAGTTCTTC.

Remarks on this clonotype: The junction and the germline gene differ at one end; a read error may be behind it. The chain carries TRBV3-1 and TRBJ1-3; tentative D call: TRBD1 (5 bases). Germline values: CDR1 LGHDT, CDR2 YNNKEL (reference sequence). This CDR3 has 13 amino acids. CDR3 nucleotide sequence: TGTGCCAGCAGCCAGCAGGGTGGAGACACCATATATTTT. Translating gives CASSQQGGDTIYF.

The V and J genes are TRBV12-3 or TRBV12-4 and TRBJ2-2; D is undetermined. V lost 3 bases to trimming and J lost 4 bases, with 12 bases between them. The CDR3 has 15 residues. CDR3 sequence (DNA): TGTGCCAGCAGTTTCTCGGAAGCCGCCACCGGGGAGCTGTTTTTT. The encoded protein is CASSFSEAATGELFF.

CDR3 coding DNA: TGCGCCAGCAGGTTGACAGGGGATAGCACAGATACGCAGTATTTT. Its translation is CASRLTGDSTDTQYF. V is TRBV5-1 and J is TRBJ2-3, with 8 bases lining up with TRBD1. The length of the CDR3 is 15 residues. CDR1 SGHRS and CDR2 YFSETQ come from the germline V gene. Trimming removed 5 bases from V and 0 bases from J; junction bases left unmatched: 5.

J is TRBJ2-1 and V is TRBV29-1; 11 positions match TRBD2. Unmatched junction bases numbered 7, after V lost 5 bases and J lost 4 bases. CDR1 and CDR2 from the germline V gene are SQVTM and ANQGSEA. There are 15 residues in the CDR3. Here the CDR3 reads CSVPTSGVPYNEQFF. DNA of the CDR3: TGCAGCGTTCCGACTAGCGGGGTACCTTACAATGAGCAGTTCTTC.

The rearrangement joins TRBV20-1 to TRBJ2-4; 7 nucleotides agree with TRBD2. The J segment lost 3 bases and the V segment lost 3 bases, leaving 11 bases of the junction unmatched. Germline loops: CDR1 DFQATT, CDR2 SNEGSKA (reference sequence). CDR3 size: 16 residues. Here the CDR3 reads CSASRGRGTVKNIQYF. Here the CDR3 DNA reads TGCAGTGCTAGCCGCGGGAGAGGGACGGTCAAAAACATTCAGTACTTC.

The chain links TRBV28 to TRBJ2-3; TRBD2 aligns across 8 bases. J lost 4 bases, V lost 6 bases, and 12 bases had no gene match. Germline V CDR1 and CDR2: MDHEN, SYDVKM. This CDR3 is built from 16 residues. In DNA form, the CDR3 reads TGTGCCAGCAGATTCCCGGGGGGGGTAGGGGCAGATACGCAGTATTTT. Its translation: CASRFPGGVGADTQYF.

This clonotype has more than one count but fewer than ten. The gene calls are TRBV20-1 and TRBJ2-7; maybe TRBD1 (5 bases). The CDR3 runs to 8 residues. Germline V gene lookup returns CDR1 DFQATT and CDR2 SNEGSKA (reference sequence). Trimming shortened V by 8 bases and J by 6 bases, and 5 bases separated the two germline ends. CDR3 amino acids: CSRGEQYF. The CDR3 region has the DNA TGCAGTAGGGGCGAGCAGTACTTC.

This clonotype was picked up a small number of times. V and J are TRBV2 and TRBJ1-2; D uncertain. The CDR3 extends over 14 amino acids. The V and J ends lost 3 bases and 8 bases respectively, with 16 bases between them. CDR1 and CDR2 (germline): SNHLY, FYNNEI. The DNA for the CDR3 is TGTGCCAGCAGTGACGAAGGATCACTCCGGGGCTACACCTTC. Translation: CASSDEGSLRGYTF.

The chain is built from TRBV12-3 or TRBV12-4 and TRBJ2-3, with no clear D. V was trimmed by 1 base and J by 2 bases, leaving 7 bases between them. The CDR3 has 14 amino acids. As DNA, the CDR3 is TGTGCCAGCAGTTTAGTGGCATTCACAGATACGCAGTATTTT. This translates into CASSLVAFTDTQYF.

This clonotype was detected ten times or more. The chain carries TRBV28 and TRBJ2-7, with unresolved D. CDR1 MDHEN and CDR2 SYDVKM come from the germline V gene. The CDR3 has 13 residues. V was pared by 4 bases and J by 0 bases, with 7 bases between. This chain's CDR3 is CASSSAVSYEQYF. DNA of the CDR3: TGTGCCAGCAGTTCAGCAGTCTCCTACGAGCAGTACTTC.

CDR3 loop: CASRAGAGLPEAFF. The DNA of the CDR3 is TGTGCCAGTAGGGCAGGGGCCGGGCTTCCCGAAGCTTTCTTT. The chain carries TRBV19 and TRBJ1-1; weak D call: TRBD1 (6 bases). This CDR3 has 14 amino acids. CDR1 is LNHDA, CDR2 SQIVND, per germline (reference sequence). Trimming shortened V by 6 bases and J by 8 bases, and 19 bases separated the two germline ends.

This chain's CDR3 is CASSPGGTSPEQFF. The CDR3 DNA reads TGTGCCAGCAGCCCAGGGGGGACTAGCCCTGAGCAGTTCTTC. The V and J genes are TRBV9 and TRBJ2-1, with 9 bases that match TRBD2. CDR1 and CDR2 (germline): SGDLS, YYNGEE. After removal of 4 bases from V and 9 bases from J, the junction contained 8 bases not matched to a gene. The CDR3 covers 14 residues.

This clonotype was recorded a few times. The V and J genes are TRBV27 and TRBJ2-6, with D possibly being TRBD1 (5 bases). Trimming cost V 3 bases and J 0 bases, with 9 bases left between them. The germline CDR1 and CDR2 sequences are MNHEY and SMNVEV (reference sequence). The length of the CDR3 is 16 residues. The CDR3: CASSLTVPSGANVLTF. CDR3 bases: TGTGCCAGCAGTTTGACAGTTCCCTCTGGGGCCAACGTCCTGACTTTC. The variable domain in full, with the rest retrieved from reference TRBV27 and TRBJ2-6, is EAQVTQNPRYLITVTGKKLTVTCSQNMNHEYMSWYRQDPGLGLRQIYYSMNVEVTDKGDVPEGYKVSRKEKRNFPLILESPSPNQTSLYFCASSLTVPSGANVLTFGAGSRLTVL.

V gene TRBV6-5 combines with J gene TRBJ2-4; D tentatively reads TRBD1 or TRBD2 (5 bases each). The CDR3 has 14 residues. Germline-derived CDR1 and CDR2 are MNHEY and SVGAGI. Trimming pared 5 bases from V and 4 bases from J, leaving 12 bases between. CDR3 sequence reads: CASSRETAKNIQYF. The CDR3, as DNA: TGTGCCAGCAGTAGGGAGACAGCAAAAAACATTCAGTACTTC.